This T cell receptor beta chain was found in a study of blood T cell repertoires in COVID-19. The overall study: T cells, B-cell-depleted T cells, or PBMCs provided the cDNA or gDNA that served as material.

The assay was immunoSEQ multiplex PCR, and TCRdb's table has in-frame clones only and misses some. The table lists 270,000 or so clones, approximately 86% of them singletons. The germline gives CDR1 SGHRS, CDR2 YFSETQ. V dropped 4 bases and J dropped 5; count of bases not matched to a gene: 6. This CDR3 spans 15 amino acids. The chain links TRBV5-1 to TRBJ2-2, with 9 nucleotides matching TRBD1. Sequencing input: PBMCs or T cells enriched from blood (not recorded which). This clonotype was sampled from a woman aged 18-30 years who had recovered from COVID-19. CDR3 DNA: TGCGCCAGCAGCAGAAGGACAGGGGAAACCGGGGAGCTGTTTTTT. Its translation: CASSRRTGETGELFF.